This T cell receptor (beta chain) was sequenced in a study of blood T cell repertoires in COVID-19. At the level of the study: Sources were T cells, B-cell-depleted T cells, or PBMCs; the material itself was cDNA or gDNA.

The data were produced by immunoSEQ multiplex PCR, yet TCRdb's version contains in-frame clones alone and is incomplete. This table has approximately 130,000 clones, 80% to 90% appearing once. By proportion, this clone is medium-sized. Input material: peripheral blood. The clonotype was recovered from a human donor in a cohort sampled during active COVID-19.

CDR3 bases: TGTGCCAGCAGTCCCCATTGGTCTGGAGACACTGAAGCTTTCTTT. Translated, it gives CASSPHWSGDTEAFF. This sequence joins TRBV6-5 and TRBJ1-1; D ambiguous. The ends were cut back, 5 bases at V and 3 bases at J, with 16 bases in the middle. The CDR3 runs 15 residues. The germline V gene encodes CDR1 MNHEY and CDR2 SVGAGI.